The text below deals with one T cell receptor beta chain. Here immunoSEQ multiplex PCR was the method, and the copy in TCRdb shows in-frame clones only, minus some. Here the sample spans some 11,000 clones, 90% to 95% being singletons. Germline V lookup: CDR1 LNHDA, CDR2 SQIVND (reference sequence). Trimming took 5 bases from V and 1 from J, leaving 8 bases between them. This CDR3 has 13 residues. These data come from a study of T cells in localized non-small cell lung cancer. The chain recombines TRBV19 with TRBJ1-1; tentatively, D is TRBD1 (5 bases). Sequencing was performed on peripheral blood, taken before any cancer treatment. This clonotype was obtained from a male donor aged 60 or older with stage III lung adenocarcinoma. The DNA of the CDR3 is TGTGCCAGTAGTTTGACAGAGAACACTGAAGCTTTCTTT. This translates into CASSLTENTEAFF.